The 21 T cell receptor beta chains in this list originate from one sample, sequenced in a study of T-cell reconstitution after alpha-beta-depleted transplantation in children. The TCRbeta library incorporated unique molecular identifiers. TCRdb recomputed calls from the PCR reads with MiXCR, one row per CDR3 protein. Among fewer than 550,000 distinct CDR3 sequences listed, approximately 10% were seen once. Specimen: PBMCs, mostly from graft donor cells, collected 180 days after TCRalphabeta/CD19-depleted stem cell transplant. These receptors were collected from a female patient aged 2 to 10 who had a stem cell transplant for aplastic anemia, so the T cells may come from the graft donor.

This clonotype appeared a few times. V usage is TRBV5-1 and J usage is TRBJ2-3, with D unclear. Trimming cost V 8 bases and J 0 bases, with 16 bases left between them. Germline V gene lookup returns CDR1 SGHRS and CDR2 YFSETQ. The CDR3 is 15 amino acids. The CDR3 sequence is CASNSEISSTDTQYF. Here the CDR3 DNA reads TGCGCCAGTAATTCCGAGATATCGAGCACAGATACGCAGTATTTT.

The CDR3 is CASSQDDSGRRPYNEQFF. The CDR3 coding sequence is TGCGCCAGCAGCCAGGATGATAGCGGCCGGCGCCCCTACAATGAGCAGTTCTTC. The gene calls are TRBV4-3 and TRBJ2-1, with D perhaps matching TRBD2 (6 bases). Germline V gives CDR1 LGHNA, CDR2 YSLEER. The CDR3 sequence is 18 residues long. V was shortened by 3 bases and J by 2 bases, with 20 bases between the two germline ends.

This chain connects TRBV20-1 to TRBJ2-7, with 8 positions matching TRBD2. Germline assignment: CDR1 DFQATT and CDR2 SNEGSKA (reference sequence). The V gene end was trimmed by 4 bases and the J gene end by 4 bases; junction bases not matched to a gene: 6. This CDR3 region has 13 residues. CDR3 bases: TGCAGTGCTAAAAGGCTAGCGGGTTACGAGCAGTACGTC. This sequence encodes CSAKRLAGYEQYV.

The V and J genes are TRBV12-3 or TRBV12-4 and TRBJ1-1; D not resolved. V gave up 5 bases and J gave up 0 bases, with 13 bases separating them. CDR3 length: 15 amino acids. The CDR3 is CASSLRYSLNTEAFF. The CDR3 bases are TGTGCCAGCAGTCTCAGATACAGTTTGAACACTGAAGCTTTCTTT.

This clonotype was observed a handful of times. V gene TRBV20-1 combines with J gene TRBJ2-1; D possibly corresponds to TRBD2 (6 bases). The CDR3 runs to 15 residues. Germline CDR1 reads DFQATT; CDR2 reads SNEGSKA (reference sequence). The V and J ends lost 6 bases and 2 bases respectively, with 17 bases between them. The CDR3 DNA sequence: TGCAGTGCCCTGGCCATAGCGGAACCCTACAATGAGCAGTTCTTC. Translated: CSALAIAEPYNEQFF.

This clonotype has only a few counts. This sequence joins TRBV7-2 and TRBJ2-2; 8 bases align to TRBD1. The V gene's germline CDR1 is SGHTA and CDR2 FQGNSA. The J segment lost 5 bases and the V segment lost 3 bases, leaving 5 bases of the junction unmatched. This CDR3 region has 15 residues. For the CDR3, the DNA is TGTGCCAGCAGCTTCGACAGGGGTGGAACCGGGGAGCTGTTTTTT. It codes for CASSFDRGGTGELFF.

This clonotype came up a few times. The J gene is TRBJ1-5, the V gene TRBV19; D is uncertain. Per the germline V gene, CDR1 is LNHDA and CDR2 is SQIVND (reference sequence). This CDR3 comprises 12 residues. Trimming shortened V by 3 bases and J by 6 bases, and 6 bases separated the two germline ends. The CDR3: CASSISAQPQHF. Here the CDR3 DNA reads TGTGCCAGTAGTATCTCGGCTCAGCCCCAGCATTTT.

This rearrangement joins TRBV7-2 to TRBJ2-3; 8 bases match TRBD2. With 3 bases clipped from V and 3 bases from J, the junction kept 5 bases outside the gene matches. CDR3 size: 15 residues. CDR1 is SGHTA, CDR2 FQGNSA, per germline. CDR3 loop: CASSLTVAGTDTQYF. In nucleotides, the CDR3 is TGTGCCAGCAGCTTGACGGTAGCGGGGACAGATACGCAGTATTTT.

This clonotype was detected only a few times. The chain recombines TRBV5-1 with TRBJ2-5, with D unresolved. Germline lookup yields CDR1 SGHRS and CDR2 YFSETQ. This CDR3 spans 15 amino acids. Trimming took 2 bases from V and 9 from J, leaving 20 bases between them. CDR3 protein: CASSFVGSQEMAQYF. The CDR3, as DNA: TGCGCCAGCAGCTTCGTGGGCAGCCAAGAGATGGCCCAGTACTTC.

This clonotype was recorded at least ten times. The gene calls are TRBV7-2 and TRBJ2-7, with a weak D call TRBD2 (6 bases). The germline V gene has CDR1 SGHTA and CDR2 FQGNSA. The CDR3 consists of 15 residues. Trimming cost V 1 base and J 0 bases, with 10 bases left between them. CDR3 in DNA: TGTGCCAGCAGCTTAGACGGGAGACCCTCCTACGAGCAGTACTTC. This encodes CASSLDGRPSYEQYF. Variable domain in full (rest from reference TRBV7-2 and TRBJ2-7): GAGVSQSPSNKVTEKGKDVELRCDPISGHTALYWYRQSLGQGLEFLIYFQGNSAPDKSGLPSDRFSAERTGGSVSTLTIQRTQQEDSAVYLCASSLDGRPSYEQYFGPGTRLTVT.

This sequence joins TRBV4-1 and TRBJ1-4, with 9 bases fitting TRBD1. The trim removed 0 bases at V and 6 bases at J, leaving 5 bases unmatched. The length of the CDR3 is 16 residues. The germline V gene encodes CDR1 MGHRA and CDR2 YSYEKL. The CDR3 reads CASSQDPGTGYEKLFF. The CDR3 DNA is TGCGCCAGCAGCCAAGATCCCGGGACAGGGTATGAAAAACTGTTTTTT.

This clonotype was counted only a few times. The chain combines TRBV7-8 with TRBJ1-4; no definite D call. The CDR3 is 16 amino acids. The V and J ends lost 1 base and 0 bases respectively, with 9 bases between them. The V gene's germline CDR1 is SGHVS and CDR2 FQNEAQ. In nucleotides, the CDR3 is TGTGCCAGCAGCTTAGGTCACCCCGCAACTAATGAAAAACTGTTTTTT. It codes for CASSLGHPATNEKLFF.

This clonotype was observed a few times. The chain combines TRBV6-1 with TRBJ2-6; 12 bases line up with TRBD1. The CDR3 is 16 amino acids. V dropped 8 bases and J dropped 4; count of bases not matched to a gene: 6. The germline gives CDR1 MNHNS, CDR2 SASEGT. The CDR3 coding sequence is TGTGCCAGCCGGGGACAGGGGGCATTGGGGGCCAACGTCCTGACTTTC. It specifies CASRGQGALGANVLTF.

The CDR3 nucleotides are TGTGCCAGCAGTGATCCTAGAAGCCAGACTAGCGGTATTTCCTACGAGCAGTACTTC. This translates into CASSDPRSQTSGISYEQYF. This rearrangement joins TRBV2 to TRBJ2-7; 9 bases match TRBD2. V gave up 3 bases and J gave up 1 base; unmatched junction bases: 16. Germline CDR1 is SNHLY and CDR2 is FYNNEI. The CDR3 is made up of 19 amino acids.

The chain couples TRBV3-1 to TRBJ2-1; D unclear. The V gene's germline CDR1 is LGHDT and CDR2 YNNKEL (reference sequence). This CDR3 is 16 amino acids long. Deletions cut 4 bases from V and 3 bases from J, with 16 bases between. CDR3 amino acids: CASSPVGLDLYNEQFF. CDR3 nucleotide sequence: TGTGCCAGCAGCCCCGTCGGGCTAGACCTCTACAATGAGCAGTTCTTC.

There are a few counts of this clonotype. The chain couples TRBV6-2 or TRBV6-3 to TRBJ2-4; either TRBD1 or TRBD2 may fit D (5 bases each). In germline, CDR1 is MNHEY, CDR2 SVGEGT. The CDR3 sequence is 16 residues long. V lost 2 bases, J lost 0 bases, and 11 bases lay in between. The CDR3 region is CASSYGGYGAKNIQYF. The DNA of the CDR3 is TGTGCCAGCAGTTACGGGGGTTATGGAGCCAAAAACATTCAGTACTTC.

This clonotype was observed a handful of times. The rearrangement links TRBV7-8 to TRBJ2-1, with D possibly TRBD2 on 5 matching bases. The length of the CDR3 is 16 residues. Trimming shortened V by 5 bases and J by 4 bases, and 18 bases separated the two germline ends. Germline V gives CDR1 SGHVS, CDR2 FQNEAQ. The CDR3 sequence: CASSQMEWESYNEQFF. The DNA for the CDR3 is TGTGCCAGCAGCCAGATGGAGTGGGAGTCTTACAATGAGCAGTTCTTC.

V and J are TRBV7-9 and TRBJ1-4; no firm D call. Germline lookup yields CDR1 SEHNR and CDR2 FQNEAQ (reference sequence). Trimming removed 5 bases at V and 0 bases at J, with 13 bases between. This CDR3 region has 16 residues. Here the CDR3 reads CASSLDGLTTNEKLFF. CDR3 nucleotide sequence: TGTGCCAGCAGCCTTGACGGCCTTACAACTAATGAAAAACTGTTTTTT.

This CDR3 is CSALTGGRMRYEQFF. The DNA for the CDR3 is TGCAGTGCCCTGACGGGCGGGAGAATGAGGTATGAGCAGTTCTTC. The chain is built from TRBV20-1 and TRBJ2-1; 7 positions match TRBD2. This CDR3 has 15 residues. After removal of 6 bases from V and 8 bases from J, the junction contained 16 bases not matched to a gene. Germline CDR1 reads DFQATT; CDR2 reads SNEGSKA (reference sequence).

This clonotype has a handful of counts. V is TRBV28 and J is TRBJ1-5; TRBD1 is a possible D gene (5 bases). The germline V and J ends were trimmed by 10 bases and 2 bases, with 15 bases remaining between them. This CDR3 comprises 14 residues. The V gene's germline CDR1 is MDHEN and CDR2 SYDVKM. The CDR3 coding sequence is TGTGCCACAGTTCAGGCAGGGCGCAATCAGCCCCAGCATTTT. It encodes CATVQAGRNQPQHF.

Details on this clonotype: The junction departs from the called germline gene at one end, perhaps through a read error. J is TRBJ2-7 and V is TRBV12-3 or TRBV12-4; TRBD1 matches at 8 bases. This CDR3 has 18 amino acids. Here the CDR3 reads CACSLVARGQVAGAEQYF. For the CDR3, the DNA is TGTGCCTGCAGTTTAGTGGCCCGGGGACAGGTTGCCGGGGCCGAGCAGTACTTC.